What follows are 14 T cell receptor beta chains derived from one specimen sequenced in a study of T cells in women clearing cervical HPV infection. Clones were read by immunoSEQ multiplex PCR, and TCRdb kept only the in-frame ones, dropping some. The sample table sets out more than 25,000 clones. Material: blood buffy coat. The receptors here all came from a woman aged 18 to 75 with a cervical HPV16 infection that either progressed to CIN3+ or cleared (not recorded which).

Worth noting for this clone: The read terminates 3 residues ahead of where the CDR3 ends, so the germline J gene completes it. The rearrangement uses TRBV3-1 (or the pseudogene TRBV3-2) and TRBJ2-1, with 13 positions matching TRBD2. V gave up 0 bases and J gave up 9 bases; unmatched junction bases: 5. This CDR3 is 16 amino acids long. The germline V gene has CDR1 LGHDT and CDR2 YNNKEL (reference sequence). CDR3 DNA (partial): TGTGCCAGCAGCCAAGACGGGACTAGCGGGGAATTTGAG. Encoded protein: CASSQDGTSGEFE. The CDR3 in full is CASSQDGTSGEFEQFF.

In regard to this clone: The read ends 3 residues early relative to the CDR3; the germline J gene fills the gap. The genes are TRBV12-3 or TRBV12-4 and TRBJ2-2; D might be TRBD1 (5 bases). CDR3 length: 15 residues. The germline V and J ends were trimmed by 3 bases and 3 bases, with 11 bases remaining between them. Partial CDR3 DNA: TGTGCCAGCAGTTTCGGATCCAGGGACACCGGGGAG. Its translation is CASSFGSRDTGE. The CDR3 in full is CASSFGSRDTGELFF.

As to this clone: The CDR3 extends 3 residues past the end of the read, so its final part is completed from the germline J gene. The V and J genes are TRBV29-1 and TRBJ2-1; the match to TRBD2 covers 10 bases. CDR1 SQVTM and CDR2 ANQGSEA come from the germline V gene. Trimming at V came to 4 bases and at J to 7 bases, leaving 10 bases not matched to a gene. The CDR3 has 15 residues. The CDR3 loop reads CSVALTSGVSNEQFF. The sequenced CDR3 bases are TGCAGCGTTGCTTTAACTAGCGGGGTTTCAAATGAG.

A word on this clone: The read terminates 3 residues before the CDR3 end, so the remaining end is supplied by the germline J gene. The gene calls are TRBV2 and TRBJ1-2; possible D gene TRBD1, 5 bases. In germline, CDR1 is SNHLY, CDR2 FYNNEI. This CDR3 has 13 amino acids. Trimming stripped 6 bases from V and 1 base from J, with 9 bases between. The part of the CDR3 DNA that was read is TGTGCCAGCAGCGTCGACAGTAACTATGGC. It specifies CASSVDSNYG. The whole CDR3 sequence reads CASSVDSNYGYTF.

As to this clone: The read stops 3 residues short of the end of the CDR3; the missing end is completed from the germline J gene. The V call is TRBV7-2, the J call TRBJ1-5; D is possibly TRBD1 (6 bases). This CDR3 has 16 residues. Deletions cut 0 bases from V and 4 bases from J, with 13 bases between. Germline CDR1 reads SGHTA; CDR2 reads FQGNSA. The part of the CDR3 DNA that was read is TGTGCCAGCAGCTTAGCTTCGGCAGGGGCGAATCAGCCC. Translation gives CASSLASAGANQP. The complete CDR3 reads CASSLASAGANQPQHF.

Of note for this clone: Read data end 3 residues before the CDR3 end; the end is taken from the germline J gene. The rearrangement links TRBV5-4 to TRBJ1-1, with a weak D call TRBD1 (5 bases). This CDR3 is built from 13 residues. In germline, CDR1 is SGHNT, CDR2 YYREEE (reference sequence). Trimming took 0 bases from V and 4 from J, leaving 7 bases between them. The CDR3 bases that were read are TGTGCCAGCAGCTTGGACGGGGGCACTGAA. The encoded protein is CASSLDGGTE. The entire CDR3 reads CASSLDGGTEAFF.

CDR3 in amino acids: CASSFGLAGYGYTF. The CDR3 bases that were read are TGTGCCAGCAGCTTTGGGTTGGCGGGCTATGGC. The chain recombines TRBV5-6 with TRBJ1-2; D gene uncertain. Sequencing ends 3 residues short of the CDR3 end; the germline J gene provides the rest. V lost 2 bases and J 4 bases, leaving 12 bases between the germline ends. The CDR3 is 14 amino acids. Germline V lookup: CDR1 SGHDT, CDR2 YYEEEE. The entire variable domain, with the rest obtained from reference TRBV5-6 and TRBJ1-2, is as follows: DAGVTQSPTHLIKTRGQQVTLRCSPKSGHDTVSWYQQALGQGPQFIFQYYEEEERQRGNFPDRFSGHQFPNYSSELNVNALLLGDSALYLCASSFGLAGYGYTFGSGTRLTVV.

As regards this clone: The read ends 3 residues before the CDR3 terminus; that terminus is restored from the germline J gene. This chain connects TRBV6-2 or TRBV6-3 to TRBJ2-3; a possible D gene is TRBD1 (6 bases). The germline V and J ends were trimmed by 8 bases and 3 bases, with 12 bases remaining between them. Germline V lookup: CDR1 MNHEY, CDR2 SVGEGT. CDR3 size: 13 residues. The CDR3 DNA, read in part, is TGTGCCAGCTCGACAGGTGAAACAGATACG. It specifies CASSTGETDT. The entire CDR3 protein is CASSTGETDTQYF.

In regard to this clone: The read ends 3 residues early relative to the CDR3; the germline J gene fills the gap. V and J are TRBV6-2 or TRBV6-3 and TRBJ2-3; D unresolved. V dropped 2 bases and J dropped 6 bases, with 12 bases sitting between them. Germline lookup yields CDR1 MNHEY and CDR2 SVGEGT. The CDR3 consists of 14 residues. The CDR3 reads CASSYRVPGDTQYF. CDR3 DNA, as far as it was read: TGTGCCAGCAGTTACCGGGTTCCCGGTGATACG.

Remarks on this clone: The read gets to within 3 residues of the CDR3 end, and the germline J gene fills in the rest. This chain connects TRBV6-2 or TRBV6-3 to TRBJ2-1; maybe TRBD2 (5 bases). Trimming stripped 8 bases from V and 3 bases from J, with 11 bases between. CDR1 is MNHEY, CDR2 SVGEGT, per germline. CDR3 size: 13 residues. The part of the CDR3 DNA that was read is TGTGCCAGCCAAATCGGGGTCTACAATGAG. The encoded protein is CASQIGVYNE. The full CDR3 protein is CASQIGVYNEQFF.

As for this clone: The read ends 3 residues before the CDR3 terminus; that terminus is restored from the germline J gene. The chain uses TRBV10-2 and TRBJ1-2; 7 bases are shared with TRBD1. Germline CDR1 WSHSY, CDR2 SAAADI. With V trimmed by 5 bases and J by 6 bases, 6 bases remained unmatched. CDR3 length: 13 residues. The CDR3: CASSLTGFDGYTF. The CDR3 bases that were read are TGCGCCAGCAGTCTGACAGGGTTCGATGGC.

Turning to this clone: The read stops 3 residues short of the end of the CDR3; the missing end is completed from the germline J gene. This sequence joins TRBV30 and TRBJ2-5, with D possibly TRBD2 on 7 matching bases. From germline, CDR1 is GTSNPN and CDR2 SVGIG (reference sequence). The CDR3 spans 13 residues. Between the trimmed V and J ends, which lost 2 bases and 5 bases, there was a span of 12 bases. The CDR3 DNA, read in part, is TGTGCCTGGAGTCGGGGGGCGGAGGAGACC. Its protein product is CAWSRGAEET. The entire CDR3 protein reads CAWSRGAEETQYF.

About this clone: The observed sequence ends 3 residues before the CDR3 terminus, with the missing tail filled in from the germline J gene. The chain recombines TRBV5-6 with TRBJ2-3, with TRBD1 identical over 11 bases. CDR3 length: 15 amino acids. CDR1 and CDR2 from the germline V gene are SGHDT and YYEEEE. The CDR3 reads CASSSGTGGNQPQYF. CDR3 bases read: TGTGCCAGCAGCTCGGGGACAGGGGGGAATCAGCCG.

The CDR3 DNA, read in part, is TGCAGTGCCACCACGACAGGGAGATTCGGC. Encoded protein: CSATTTGRFG. The CDR3 in its entirety is CSATTTGRFGYTF. The V call is TRBV20-1, the J call TRBJ1-2; 7 positions agree with TRBD1. The read gets to within 3 residues of the CDR3 end, and the germline J gene fills in the rest. From germline, CDR1 is DFQATT and CDR2 SNEGSKA (reference sequence). The CDR3 totals 13 residues.